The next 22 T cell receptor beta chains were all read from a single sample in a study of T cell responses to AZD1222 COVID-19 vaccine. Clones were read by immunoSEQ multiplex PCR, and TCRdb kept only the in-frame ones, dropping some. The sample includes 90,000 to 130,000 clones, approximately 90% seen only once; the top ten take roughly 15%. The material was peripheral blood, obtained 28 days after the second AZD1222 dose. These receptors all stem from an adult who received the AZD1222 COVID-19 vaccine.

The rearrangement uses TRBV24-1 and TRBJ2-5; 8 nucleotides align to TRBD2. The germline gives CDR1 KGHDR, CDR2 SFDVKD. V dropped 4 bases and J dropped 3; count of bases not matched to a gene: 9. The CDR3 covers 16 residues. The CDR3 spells CATSESAGGGEETQYF. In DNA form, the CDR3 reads TGTGCCACCAGTGAAAGTGCGGGAGGAGGTGAAGAGACCCAGTACTTC.

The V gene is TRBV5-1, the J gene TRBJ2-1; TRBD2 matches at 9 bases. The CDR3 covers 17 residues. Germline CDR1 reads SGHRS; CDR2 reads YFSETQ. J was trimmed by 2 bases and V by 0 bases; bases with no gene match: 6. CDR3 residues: CASSLGVAGDPYNEQFF. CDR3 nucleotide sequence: TGCGCCAGCAGCTTGGGCGTAGCGGGGGACCCCTACAATGAGCAGTTCTTC.

This CDR3 reads CASSFRNTEAFF. The CDR3 DNA follows: TGTGCCAGTAGCTTCAGGAACACTGAAGCTTTCTTT. The chain employs TRBV19 and TRBJ1-1; D gene uncertain. Deletions cut 6 bases from V and 1 base from J, with 6 bases between. The CDR3 spans 12 residues. The germline V gene has CDR1 LNHDA and CDR2 SQIVND (reference sequence).

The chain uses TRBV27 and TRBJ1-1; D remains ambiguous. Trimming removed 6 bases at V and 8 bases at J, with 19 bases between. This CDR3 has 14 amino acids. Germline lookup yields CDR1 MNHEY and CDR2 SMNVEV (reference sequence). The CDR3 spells CASRYGNRQTEAFF. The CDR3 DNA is TGTGCCAGCAGGTATGGGAATAGGCAAACAGAAGCTTTCTTT.

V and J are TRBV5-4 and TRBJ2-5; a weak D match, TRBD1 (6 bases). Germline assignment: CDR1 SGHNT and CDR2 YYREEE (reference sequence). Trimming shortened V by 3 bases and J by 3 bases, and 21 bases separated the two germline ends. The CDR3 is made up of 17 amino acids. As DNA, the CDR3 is TGTGCCAGCAGCTCAGCTTTTGGGGGCCACGGAGAAGAGACCCAGTACTTC. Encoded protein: CASSSAFGGHGEETQYF. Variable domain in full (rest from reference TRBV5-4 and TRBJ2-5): ETGVTQSPTHLIKTRGQQVTLRCSSQSGHNTVSWYQQALGQGPQFIFQYYREEENGRGNFPPRFSGLQFPNYSSELNVNALELDDSALYLCASSSAFGGHGEETQYFGPGTRLLVL.

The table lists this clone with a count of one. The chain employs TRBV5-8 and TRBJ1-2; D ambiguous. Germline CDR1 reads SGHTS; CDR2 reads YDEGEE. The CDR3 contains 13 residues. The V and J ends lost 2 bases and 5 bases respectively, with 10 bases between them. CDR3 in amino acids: CASSFGQAYGYTF. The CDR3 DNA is TGTGCCAGCAGCTTCGGCCAGGCTTATGGCTACACCTTC.

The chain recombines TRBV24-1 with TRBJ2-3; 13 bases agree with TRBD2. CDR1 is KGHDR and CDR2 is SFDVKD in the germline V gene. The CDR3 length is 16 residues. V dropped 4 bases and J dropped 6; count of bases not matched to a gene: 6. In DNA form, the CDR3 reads TGTGCCACCAGTGACCCTGGACTAGCGGGAGTGGATACGCAGTATTTT. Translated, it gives CATSDPGLAGVDTQYF.

CDR3: CASSPGSVNEKLFF. The CDR3 DNA reads as TGTGCCAGCAGCCCCGGGTCCGTTAATGAAAAACTGTTTTTT. The chain combines TRBV4-2 with TRBJ1-4; D call uncertain. Trimming removed 4 bases at V and 4 bases at J, with 10 bases between. This CDR3 has 14 amino acids. Germline lookup yields CDR1 LGHNA and CDR2 YNFKEQ.

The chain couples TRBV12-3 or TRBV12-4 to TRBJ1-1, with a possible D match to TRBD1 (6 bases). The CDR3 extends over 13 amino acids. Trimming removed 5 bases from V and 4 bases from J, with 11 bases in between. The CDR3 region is CASSQTGSTEAFF. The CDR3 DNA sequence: TGTGCCAGCAGTCAAACAGGGAGCACTGAAGCTTTCTTT.

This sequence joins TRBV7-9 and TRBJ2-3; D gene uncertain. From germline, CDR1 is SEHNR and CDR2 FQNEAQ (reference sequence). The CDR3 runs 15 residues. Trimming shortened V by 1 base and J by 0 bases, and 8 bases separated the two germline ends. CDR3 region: CASSLGQPSTDTQYF. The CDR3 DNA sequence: TGTGCCAGCAGCTTAGGTCAGCCCAGCACAGATACGCAGTATTTT.

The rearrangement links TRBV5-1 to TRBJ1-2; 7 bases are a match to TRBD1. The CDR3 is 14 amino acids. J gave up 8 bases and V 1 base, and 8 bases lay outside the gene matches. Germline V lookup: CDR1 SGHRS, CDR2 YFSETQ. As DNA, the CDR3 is TGCGCCAGCAGCTTGATGACAGGGCTCAGCGGCTACACCTTC. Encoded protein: CASSLMTGLSGYTF.

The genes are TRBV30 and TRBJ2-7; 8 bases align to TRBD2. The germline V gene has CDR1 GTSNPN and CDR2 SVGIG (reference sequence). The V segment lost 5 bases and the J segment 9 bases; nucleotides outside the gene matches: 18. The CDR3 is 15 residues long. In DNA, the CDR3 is TGTGCCTGGGGGGATACTAGCGGACTTCGGATTGGGCAGTACTTC. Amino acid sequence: CAWGDTSGLRIGQYF.

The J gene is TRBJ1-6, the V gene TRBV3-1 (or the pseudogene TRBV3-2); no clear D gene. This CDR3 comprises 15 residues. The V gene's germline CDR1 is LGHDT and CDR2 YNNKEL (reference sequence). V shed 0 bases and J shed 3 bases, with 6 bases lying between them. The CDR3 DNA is TGTGCCAGCAGCCAAGACGGAAACTATAATTCACCCCTCCACTTT. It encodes CASSQDGNYNSPLHF.

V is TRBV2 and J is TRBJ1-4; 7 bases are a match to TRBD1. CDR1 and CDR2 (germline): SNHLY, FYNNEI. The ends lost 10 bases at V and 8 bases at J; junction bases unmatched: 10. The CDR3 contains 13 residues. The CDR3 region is CATKGGRAEKLFF. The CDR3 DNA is TGTGCCACCAAAGGGGGCAGGGCCGAAAAACTGTTTTTT.

The CDR3 sequence: CASMGDTNTGELFF. The CDR3 DNA reads as TGCGCCAGCATGGGGGATACGAACACCGGGGAGCTGTTTTTT. This chain uses TRBV10-1 with TRBJ2-2; perhaps D is TRBD1 or TRBD2 (5 bases each). V lost 7 bases, J lost 0 bases, and 9 bases lay in between. Germline CDR1 and CDR2: WNHNN and SYGVQD (reference sequence). The CDR3 runs to 14 residues.

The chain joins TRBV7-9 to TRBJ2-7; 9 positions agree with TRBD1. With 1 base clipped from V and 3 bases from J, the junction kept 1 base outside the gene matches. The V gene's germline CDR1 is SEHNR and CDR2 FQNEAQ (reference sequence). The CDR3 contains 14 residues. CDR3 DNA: TGTGCCAGCAGCTTAGTGGGACAGGGCTACGAGCAGTACTTC. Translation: CASSLVGQGYEQYF.

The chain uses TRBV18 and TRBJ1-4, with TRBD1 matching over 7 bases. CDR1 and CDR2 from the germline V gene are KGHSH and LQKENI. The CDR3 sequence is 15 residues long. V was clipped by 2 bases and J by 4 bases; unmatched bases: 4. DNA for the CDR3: TGTGCCAGCTCACCATCCGGACAGGTTAATGAAAAACTGTTTTTT. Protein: CASSPSGQVNEKLFF.

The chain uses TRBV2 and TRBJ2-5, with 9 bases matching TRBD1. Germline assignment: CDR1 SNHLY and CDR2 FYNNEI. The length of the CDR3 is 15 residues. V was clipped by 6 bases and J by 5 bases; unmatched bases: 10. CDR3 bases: TGTGCCAGCAGCCCCATGACAGGGGGTCTCGAGACCCAGTACTTC. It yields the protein CASSPMTGGLETQYF.

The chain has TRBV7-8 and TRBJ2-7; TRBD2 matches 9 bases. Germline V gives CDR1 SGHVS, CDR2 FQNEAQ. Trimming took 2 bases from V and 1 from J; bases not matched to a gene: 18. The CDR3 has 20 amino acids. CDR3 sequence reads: CASSLNRISGRTPPSYEQYF. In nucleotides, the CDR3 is TGTGCCAGCAGCTTAAATCGGATTAGCGGGAGAACACCTCCTTCCTACGAGCAGTACTTC.

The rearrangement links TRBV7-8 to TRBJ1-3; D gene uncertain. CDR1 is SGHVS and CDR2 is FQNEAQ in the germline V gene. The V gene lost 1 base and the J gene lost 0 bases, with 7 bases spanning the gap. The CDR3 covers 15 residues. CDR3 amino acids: CASSLVGRSGNTIYF. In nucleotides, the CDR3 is TGTGCCAGCAGCTTAGTTGGGCGCTCTGGAAACACCATATATTTT. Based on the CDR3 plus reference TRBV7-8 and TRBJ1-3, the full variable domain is GAGVSQSPRYKVAKRGQDVALRCDPISGHVSLFWYQQALGQGPEFLTYFQNEAQLDKSGLPSDRFFAERPEGSVSTLKIQRTQQEDSAVYLCASSLVGRSGNTIYFGEGSWLTVV.

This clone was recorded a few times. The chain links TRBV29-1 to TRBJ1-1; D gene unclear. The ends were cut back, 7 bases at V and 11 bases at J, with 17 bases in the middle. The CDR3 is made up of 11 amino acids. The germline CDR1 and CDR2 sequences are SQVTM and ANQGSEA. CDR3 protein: CSAPGGDSAFF. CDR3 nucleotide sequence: TGCAGCGCCCCAGGTGGGGATAGCGCTTTCTTT.

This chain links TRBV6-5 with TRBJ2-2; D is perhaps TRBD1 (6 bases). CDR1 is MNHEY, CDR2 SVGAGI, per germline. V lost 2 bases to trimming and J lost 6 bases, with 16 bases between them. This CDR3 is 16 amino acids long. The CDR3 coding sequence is TGTGCCAGCAGTTACCCCCCTGGGGGCCGGCCCGGGGAGCTGTTTTTT. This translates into CASSYPPGGRPGELFF.